The entry below describes one TCR beta chain. These data come from a study of T cell changes during pregnancy in multiple sclerosis. The V gene lost 6 bases and the J gene lost 1 base, with 7 bases spanning the gap. The CDR3 has 11 amino acids. CDR1 SQVTM and CDR2 ANQGSEA come from the germline V gene. Assay: immunoSEQ multiplex PCR; the TCRdb copy retains only in-frame clones and omits some. Among 45,000 to 60,000 clones listed, around 87% were seen once. V gene TRBV29-1 combines with J gene TRBJ2-7; D gene ambiguous. The sample consisted of CD8+ T cells from peripheral blood mononuclear cells, taken in the second trimester of pregnancy. The receptor's source is a female donor with multiple sclerosis, enrolled in a pregnancy study. The CDR3 DNA sequence: TGCAGCGTCTCCGGGTCCTACGAGCAGTACTTC. It is translated as CSVSGSYEQYF.